This T cell receptor (beta chain) was observed in a study of T cells in Graves' hyperthyroidism and ophthalmopathy. Study results and caveats: Researchers found most expanded thyroid clonotypes above 0.001 in blood as well. Model predictions of ophthalmopathy came a median about 6.3 months before onset.

V trimming: 9 bases; J trimming: 5 bases; junction bases outside the gene matches: 3. The CDR3 consists of 11 residues. Germline V gives CDR1 SEHNR, CDR2 FQNEAQ (reference sequence). Lactation, pregnancy, other autoimmune disease or uncontrolled infection led to exclusion of patients. Diagnosis relied on clinical symptoms, serum thyroxine and TRAb, thyroid ultrasound and orbital computed tomography. TCR beta CDR3 regions were amplified from RNA. Carried out on the TCR CDR3, a first-round RT-PCR used the HTBI primer set. TCRdb reprocessed the multiplex PCR reads with MiXCR, giving one entry per CDR3 protein. The sample records 450,000 to 700,000 distinct CDR3 sequences, around 46% being singletons. As regards this clonotype: What it binds is not known.

This clonotype originated in an adult woman with Graves' disease, either hyperthyroidism or ophthalmopathy (not recorded which). The sample taken for sequencing was peripheral blood or thyroid tissue (not recorded which). The chain combines TRBV7-9 with TRBJ1-1; TRBD1 agrees at 7 bases. CDR3 loop: CASYRGTEAFF. CDR3 sequence (DNA): TGTGCCAGTTACAGGGGAACTGAAGCTTTCTTT.